This T cell receptor (beta chain) is from a study of shared clonotypes between healthy human individuals. Whole-study results and caveats: Sequencing depth was expected to affect clonotype sharing among donors.

This CDR3 has 14 residues. Germline CDR1 reads WSHSY; CDR2 reads SAAADI. V lost 6 bases to trimming and J lost 4 bases, with 12 bases between them. As regards this clone: Its antigen is as yet unknown.

Original data processing: With immunoSEQ giving junction-only sequences and no quality scores, filtering differed. The data were produced by immunoSEQ multiplex PCR, yet TCRdb's version contains in-frame clones alone and is incomplete. D and trimming come from the DNA, and the V and J calls and clone size come from that table. The table shows some 500,000 clones, with about 95% occurring only once. J is TRBJ2-2 and V is TRBV10-2; D might be TRBD1 (8 bases). This receptor was identified in a woman between 25 and 40 years old in good health. Specimen: naive CD4+ T cells sorted from blood. Subset here: CD45RA+ positively selected. In DNA, the CDR3 is TGCGCCAGCAGGGACAGGGAGGGCACCGGGGAGCTGTTTTTT. Its protein is CASRDREGTGELFF.